The 2 T cell receptor beta chains below come from one sample, sequenced in a study of T-cell memory formation after mild COVID-19. Via MiXCR, TCRdb re-called the 5' RACE reads, giving one row per CDR3 protein. The repertoire includes a few hundred thousand distinct CDR3 sequences, roughly a tenth of them detected once, and under 3.5% sits in the top ten. The sequenced material came from PBMCs or a T cell subset sorted from them (not recorded which). The receptors shown here come from a young man who had mild COVID-19 (a few samples of this study predate the infection). Cell type and time point are not known.

This clonotype was observed many times. The rearrangement links TRBV5-6 to TRBJ2-7; TRBD1 or TRBD2 may be the D gene (5 bases each). The CDR3 has 13 residues. Germline loops: CDR1 SGHDT, CDR2 YYEEEE. V dropped 5 bases and J dropped 10 bases, with 19 bases sitting between them. The CDR3 DNA reads as TGTGCCAGCAGTATCGGGACCCAGGACGGACAGTACGTC. This gives the protein CASSIGTQDGQYV.

This clonotype was counted a few times. The chain carries TRBV20-1 and TRBJ2-3; the D gene is possibly TRBD1 (6 bases). V was clipped by 1 base and J by 2 bases, with 13 bases between them. The CDR3 is 15 residues long. Germline CDR1 reads DFQATT; CDR2 reads SNEGSKA (reference sequence). CDR3 sequence (DNA): TGCAGTGCTAGAGTACCGACAGGCCTCACAGATACGCAGTATTTT. Its protein product is CSARVPTGLTDTQYF.